The present T cell receptor (beta chain) was sequenced within a study of control samples from healthy donors and cancer patients. The length of the CDR3 is 14 residues. Germline V gene lookup returns CDR1 SGHAT and CDR2 FQNNGV. Losses at the gene ends were 5 bases for V and 2 bases for J; bases not matched to a gene: 4. Generated by immunoSEQ multiplex PCR, the TCRdb table keeps only in-frame clones and is missing some. The sample carries 140,000 or so clones, roughly 94% recorded once. Sequenced: PBMCs. The TCR originated in a man aged 60 to 75 with colorectal cancer. V gene TRBV11-2 combines with J gene TRBJ2-3; 7 bases map to TRBD2. Written as DNA, the CDR3 is TGTGCCAGCAGCCCCCTAGCGGCCACAGATACGCAGTATTTT. It codes for CASSPLAATDTQYF.